This T cell receptor beta chain is from a study of shared clonotypes between healthy human individuals. Trimming shortened V by 0 bases and J by 3 bases, and 12 bases separated the two germline ends. Looked up from germline, CDR1 is ENHRY and CDR2 is SYGVKD. CDR3 size: 16 residues. Here immunoSEQ multiplex PCR was the method, and the copy in TCRdb shows in-frame clones only, minus some. The table shows more than 400,000 clones, with about 72% occurring only once. V gene TRBV10-3 combines with J gene TRBJ1-5; unclear D gene. The sample consisted of PBMCs. The TCR sequence derives from a woman aged 35 to 49 in good health. Some clones in this sample may be carry-over from other donors' samples. In DNA form, the CDR3 reads TGTGCCATCAGTGAGTCTATCGGGCTGGACAATCAGCCCCAGCATTTT. This sequence encodes CAISESIGLDNQPQHF.